This T cell receptor (beta chain) stems from a study of control samples from healthy donors and cancer patients. Assay used: immunoSEQ multiplex PCR; TCRdb lists only in-frame clones, some missing. Of 85,000 to 100,000 clones in the sample, about four fifths were seen once. The CDR3 is made up of 15 amino acids. V trimming: 3 bases; J trimming: 6 bases; junction bases outside the gene matches: 5. In germline, CDR1 is MNHEY, CDR2 SMNVEV (reference sequence). The J gene is TRBJ2-1, the V gene TRBV27, with TRBD2 matching over 10 bases. Sequencing was done on a sample of blood. The sequence was collected from a man aged 60 to 75 in good health. CDR3 nucleotides: TGTGCCAGCAGTTTTTATTTAGCGGGAGGCAATGAGCAGTTCTTC. It yields the protein CASSFYLAGGNEQFF.